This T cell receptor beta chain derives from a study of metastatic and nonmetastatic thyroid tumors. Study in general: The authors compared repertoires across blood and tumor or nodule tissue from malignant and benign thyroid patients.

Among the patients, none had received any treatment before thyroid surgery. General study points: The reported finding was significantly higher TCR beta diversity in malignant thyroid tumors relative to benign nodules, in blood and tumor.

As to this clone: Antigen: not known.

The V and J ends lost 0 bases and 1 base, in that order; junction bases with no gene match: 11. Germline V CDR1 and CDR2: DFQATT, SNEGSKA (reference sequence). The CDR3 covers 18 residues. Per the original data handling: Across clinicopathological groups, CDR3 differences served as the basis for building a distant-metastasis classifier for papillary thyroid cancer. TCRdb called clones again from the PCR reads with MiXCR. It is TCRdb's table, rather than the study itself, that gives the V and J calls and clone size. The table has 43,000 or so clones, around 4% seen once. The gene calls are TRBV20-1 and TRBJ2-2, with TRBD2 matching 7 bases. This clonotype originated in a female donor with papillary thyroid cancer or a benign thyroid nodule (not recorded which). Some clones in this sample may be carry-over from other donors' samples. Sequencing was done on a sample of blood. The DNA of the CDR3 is TGCAGTGCTAGAGATCCTCTCAATTCGGGGGGGAACACCGGGGAGCTGTTTTTT. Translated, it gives CSARDPLNSGGNTGELFF.